Sequencing of this T cell receptor beta chain was carried out in a study of human T cells and chemical hapten exposure. As for the study in general: All patients underwent weekly scalp dosing with diphenylcyclopropenone for the full roughly 25-week study. The cohort included alopecia areata under or over 50% scalp, totalis and universalis. Findings and caveats of the study: TCRs above 1 in 1000 frequency stayed constant with DPC sensitization.

This clonotype was recorded a few times. The antigen remains undetermined. Trimming stripped 5 bases from V and 5 bases from J, with 9 bases between. Germline V gene data show CDR1 as SGHTA and CDR2 as FQGNSA. The CDR3 contains 12 residues. For the library, individual cDNA molecules each received unique molecular identifiers. From the RACE reads, TCRdb called clonotypes with MiXCR, one entry per CDR3 protein. This table has a few hundred thousand distinct CDR3 sequences, over 6% appearing once. Time point given: patch test 2, 6 weeks after DPC sensitization. Treatment here: therapeutic diphenylcyclopropenone sensitization with weekly scalp DPC.

The sample here was whole blood, taken in connection with sensitization to the hapten diphenylcyclopropenone (DPC). This clonotype was obtained from a woman aged 18-35 years with alopecia areata. Some clones in this sample may be carry-over from other donors' samples. The J gene is TRBJ1-1, the V gene TRBV7-2, with no clear D. DNA of the CDR3: TGTGCCAGCAGCAACGGTAATACTGAAGCTTTCTTT. Encoded protein: CASSNGNTEAFF. Combining the CDR3 with reference TRBV7-2 and TRBJ1-1 gives the whole variable domain GAGVSQSPSNKVTEKGKDVELRCDPISGHTALYWYRQSLGQGLEFLIYFQGNSAPDKSGLPSDRFSAERTGGSVSTLTIQRTQQEDSAVYLCASSNGNTEAFFGQGTRLTVV.